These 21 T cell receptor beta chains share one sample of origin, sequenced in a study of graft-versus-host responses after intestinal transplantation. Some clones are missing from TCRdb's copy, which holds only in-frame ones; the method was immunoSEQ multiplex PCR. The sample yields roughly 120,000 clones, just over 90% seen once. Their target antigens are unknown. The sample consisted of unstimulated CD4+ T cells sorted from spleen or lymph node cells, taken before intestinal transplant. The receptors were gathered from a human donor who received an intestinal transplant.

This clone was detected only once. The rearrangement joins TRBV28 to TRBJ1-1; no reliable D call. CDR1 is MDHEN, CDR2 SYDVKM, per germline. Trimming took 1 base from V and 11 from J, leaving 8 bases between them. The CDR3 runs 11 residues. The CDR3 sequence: CASSLSGRAFF. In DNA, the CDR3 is TGTGCCAGCAGTTTATCGGGGAGGGCTTTCTTT.

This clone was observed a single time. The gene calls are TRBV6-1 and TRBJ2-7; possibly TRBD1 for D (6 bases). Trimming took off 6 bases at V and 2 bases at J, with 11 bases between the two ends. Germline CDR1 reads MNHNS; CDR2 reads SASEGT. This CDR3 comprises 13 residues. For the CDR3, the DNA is TGTGCCAGCAGGAGGACAGCCCCCTACGAGCAGTACTTC. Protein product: CASRRTAPYEQYF.

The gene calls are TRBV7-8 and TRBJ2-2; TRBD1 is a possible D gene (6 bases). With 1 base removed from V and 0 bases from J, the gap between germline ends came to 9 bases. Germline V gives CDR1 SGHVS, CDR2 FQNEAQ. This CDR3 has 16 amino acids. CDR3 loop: CASSLGYRANTGELFF. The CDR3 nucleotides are TGTGCCAGCAGCTTAGGTTACAGGGCGAACACCGGGGAGCTGTTTTTT.

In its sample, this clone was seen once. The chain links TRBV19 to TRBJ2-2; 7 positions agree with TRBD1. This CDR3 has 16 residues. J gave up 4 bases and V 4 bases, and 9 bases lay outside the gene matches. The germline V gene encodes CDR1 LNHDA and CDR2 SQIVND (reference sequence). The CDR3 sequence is CASSTLPTGTTGELFF. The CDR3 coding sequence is TGTGCCAGTAGTACCCTACCGACAGGGACCACCGGGGAGCTGTTTTTT.

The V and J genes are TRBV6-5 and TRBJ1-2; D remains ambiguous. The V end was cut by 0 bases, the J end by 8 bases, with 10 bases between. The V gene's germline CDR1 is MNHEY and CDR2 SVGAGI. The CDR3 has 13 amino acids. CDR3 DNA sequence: TGTGCCAGCAGTTACTCGTCCGGGAACGGCTACACCTTC. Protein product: CASSYSSGNGYTF.

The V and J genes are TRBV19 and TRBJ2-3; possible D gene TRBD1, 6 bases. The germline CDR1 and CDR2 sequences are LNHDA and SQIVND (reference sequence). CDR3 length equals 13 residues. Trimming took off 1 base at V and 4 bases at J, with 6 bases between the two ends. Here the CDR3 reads CASSIAGADTQYF. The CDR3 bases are TGTGCCAGTAGTATAGCAGGGGCAGATACGCAGTATTTT.

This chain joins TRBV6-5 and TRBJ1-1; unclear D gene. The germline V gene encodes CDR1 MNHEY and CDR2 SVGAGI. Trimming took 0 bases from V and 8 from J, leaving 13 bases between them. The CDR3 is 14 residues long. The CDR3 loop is CASSYSKESGEAFF. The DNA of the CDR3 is TGTGCCAGCAGTTACTCGAAAGAATCGGGGGAAGCTTTCTTT.

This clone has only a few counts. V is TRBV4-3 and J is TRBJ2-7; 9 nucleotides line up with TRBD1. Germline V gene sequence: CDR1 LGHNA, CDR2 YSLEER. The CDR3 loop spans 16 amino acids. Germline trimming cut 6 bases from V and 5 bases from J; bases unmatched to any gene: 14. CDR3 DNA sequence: TGCGCCAGCAGTCGGGATTGGACAGGGGTCTGGGACGAGCAGTACTTC. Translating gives CASSRDWTGVWDEQYF.

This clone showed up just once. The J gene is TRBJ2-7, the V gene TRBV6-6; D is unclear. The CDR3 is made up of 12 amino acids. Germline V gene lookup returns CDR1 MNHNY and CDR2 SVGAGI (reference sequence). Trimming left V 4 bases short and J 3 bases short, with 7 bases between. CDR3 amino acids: CASSFVSYEQYF. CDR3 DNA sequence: TGTGCCAGCAGTTTTGTTAGCTACGAGCAGTACTTC.

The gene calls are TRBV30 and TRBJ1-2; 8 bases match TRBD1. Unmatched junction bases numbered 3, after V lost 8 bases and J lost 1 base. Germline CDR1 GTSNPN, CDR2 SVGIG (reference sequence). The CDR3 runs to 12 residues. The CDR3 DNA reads TGTGCCCGCGACAGGGGTAACTATGGCTACACCTTC. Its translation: CARDRGNYGYTF.

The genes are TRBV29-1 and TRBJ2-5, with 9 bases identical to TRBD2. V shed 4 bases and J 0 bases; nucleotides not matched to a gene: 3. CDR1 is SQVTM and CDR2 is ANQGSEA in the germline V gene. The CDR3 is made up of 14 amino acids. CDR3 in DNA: TGCAGCGTTGTGGGACTAGCAGACCAAGAGACCCAGTACTTC. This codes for CSVVGLADQETQYF. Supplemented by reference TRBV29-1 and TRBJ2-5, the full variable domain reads SAVISQKPSRDICQRGTSLTIQCQVDSQVTMMFWYRQQPGQSLTLIATANQGSEATYESGFVIDKFPISRPNLTFSTLTVSNMSPEDSSIYLCSVVGLADQETQYFGPGTRLLVL.

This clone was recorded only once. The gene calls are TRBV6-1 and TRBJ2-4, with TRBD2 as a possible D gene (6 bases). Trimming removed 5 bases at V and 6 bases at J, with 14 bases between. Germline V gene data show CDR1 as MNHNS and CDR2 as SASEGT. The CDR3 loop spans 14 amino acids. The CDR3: CASSSGLSLNIQYF. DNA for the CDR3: TGTGCCAGCAGTTCGGGACTGAGCCTAAACATTCAGTACTTC.

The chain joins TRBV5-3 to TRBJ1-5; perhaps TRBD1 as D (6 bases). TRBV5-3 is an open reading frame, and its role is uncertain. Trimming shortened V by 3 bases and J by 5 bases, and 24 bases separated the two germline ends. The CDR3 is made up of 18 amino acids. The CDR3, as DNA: TGTGCCAGAAGCTACCTCAAGCCAACAGGGTGTGGCGATCAGCCCCAGCATTTT. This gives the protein CARSYLKPTGCGDQPQHF.

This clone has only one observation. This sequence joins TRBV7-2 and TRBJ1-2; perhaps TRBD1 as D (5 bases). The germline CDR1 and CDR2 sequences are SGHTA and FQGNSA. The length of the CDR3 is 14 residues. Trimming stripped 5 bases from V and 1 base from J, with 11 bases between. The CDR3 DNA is TGTGCCAGCAGCCCCGTCGGGGGTAACTATGGCTACACCTTC. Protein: CASSPVGGNYGYTF.

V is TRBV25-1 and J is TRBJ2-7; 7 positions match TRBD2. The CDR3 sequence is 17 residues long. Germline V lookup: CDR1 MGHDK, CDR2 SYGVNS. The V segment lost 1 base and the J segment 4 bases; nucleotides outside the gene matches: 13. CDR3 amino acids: CASSEFRRFSGLYEQYF. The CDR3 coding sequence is TGTGCCAGCAGTGAATTTCGCAGGTTTAGCGGGCTATACGAGCAGTACTTC.

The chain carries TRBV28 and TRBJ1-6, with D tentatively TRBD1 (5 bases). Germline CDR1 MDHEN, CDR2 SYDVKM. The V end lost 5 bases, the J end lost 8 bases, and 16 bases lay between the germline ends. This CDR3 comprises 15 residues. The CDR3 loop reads CASSPAGGNHSPLHF. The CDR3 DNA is TGTGCCAGCAGTCCCGCCGGGGGGAACCATTCACCCCTCCACTTT.

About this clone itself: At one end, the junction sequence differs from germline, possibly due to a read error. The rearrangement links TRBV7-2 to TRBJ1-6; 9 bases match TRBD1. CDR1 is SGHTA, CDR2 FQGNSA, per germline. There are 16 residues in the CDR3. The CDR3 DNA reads TGTGCCAGCAGGTTAGGCGGGACAGGGCCTAATTCACCCCTCCACTTT. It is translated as CASRLGGTGPNSPLHF. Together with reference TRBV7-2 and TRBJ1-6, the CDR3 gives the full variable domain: GAGVSQSPSNKVTEKGKDVELRCDPISGHTALYWYRQSLGQGLEFLIYFQGNSAPDKSGLPSDRFSAERTGGSVSTLTIQRTQQEDSAVYLCASRLGGTGPNSPLHFGNGTRLTVT.

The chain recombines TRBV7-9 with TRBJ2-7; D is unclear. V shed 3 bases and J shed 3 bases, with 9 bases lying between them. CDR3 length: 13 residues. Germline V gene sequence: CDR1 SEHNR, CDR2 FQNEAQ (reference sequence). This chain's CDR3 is CASSFGGDYEQYF. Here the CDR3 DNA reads TGTGCCAGCAGCTTCGGCGGAGACTACGAGCAGTACTTC.

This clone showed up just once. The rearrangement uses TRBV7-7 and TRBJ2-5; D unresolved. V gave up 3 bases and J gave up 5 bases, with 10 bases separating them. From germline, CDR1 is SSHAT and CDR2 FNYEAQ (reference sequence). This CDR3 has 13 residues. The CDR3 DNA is TGTGCCAGCAGCTTCGCAAGGCGGGAGACCCAGTACTTC. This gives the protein CASSFARRETQYF.

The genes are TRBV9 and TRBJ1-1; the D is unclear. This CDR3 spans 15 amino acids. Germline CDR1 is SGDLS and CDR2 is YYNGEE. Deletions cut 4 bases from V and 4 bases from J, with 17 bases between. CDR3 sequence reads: CASSPTRKWATEAFF. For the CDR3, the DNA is TGTGCCAGCAGCCCAACGAGAAAGTGGGCCACTGAAGCTTTCTTT.

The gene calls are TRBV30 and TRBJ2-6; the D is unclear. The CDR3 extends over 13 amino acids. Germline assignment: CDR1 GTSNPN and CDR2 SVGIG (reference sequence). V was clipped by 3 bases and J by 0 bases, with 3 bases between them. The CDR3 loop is CAWRHSGANVLTF. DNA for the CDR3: TGTGCCTGGAGACACTCTGGGGCCAACGTCCTGACTTTC.